The 5 T cell receptor beta chains below come from one sample, sequenced in a study of post-analysis software for immune sequencing data. Carried by the TCR beta cDNA libraries were unique molecular identifiers. TCRdb used MiXCR to reprocess the PCR reads, holding one entry per CDR3 protein. The data show 150,000 to 200,000 distinct CDR3 sequences, with about 29% seen just once and about 1.6% held by the top ten. These receptors have no known antigen. Study-level points and caveats: About five TRBV segments were more frequent in patients than controls; TRBV5-6, TRBV5-1 and TRBV20-1 belonged to this group.

Sequenced material: blood. The receptors derive from a girl under 18 with multiple sclerosis.

This clonotype was counted many times. The chain links TRBV12-3 or TRBV12-4 to TRBJ2-5; 7 bases are shared with TRBD1. The CDR3 contains 13 residues. The V and J ends lost 3 bases and 3 bases, in that order; junction bases with no gene match: 1. CDR3 sequence reads: CASSLGTEETQYF. Here the CDR3 DNA reads TGTGCCAGCAGTTTGGGGACAGAAGAGACCCAGTACTTC.

V and J are TRBV10-1 and TRBJ2-1; tentatively, D is TRBD1 or TRBD2 (7 bases each). The germline V gene encodes CDR1 WNHNN and CDR2 SYGVQD (reference sequence). V lost 7 bases to trimming and J lost 11 bases, with 21 bases between them. There are 14 residues in the CDR3. CDR3 in DNA: TGCGCCAGCACCCAGGGGGGGTTGCGGGACCAGCAGTTCTTC. Translating gives CASTQGGLRDQQFF.

In its sample, this clonotype was seen many times. The V gene is TRBV10-3, the J gene TRBJ1-2; D call uncertain. Germline-derived CDR1 and CDR2 are ENHRY and SYGVKD. The CDR3 extends over 14 amino acids. V dropped 5 bases and J dropped 0 bases, with 10 bases sitting between them. CDR3 sequence reads: CAISQREANYGYTF. The CDR3 nucleotides read TGTGCCATCAGTCAACGGGAGGCTAACTATGGCTACACCTTC.

Details on this clonotype: This could be a read error, since a much larger clone is one nucleotide away. This chain links TRBV20-1 with TRBJ2-1, with D possibly being TRBD1 or TRBD2 (5 bases each). Germline CDR1 and CDR2: DFQATT and SNEGSKA (reference sequence). The CDR3 has 11 amino acids. The CDR3 DNA sequence: TGCAGTGCTACCAGGGAGTATGAGCGGTTCTTC. Translating gives CSATREYERFF.

This clonotype was detected many times. The genes are TRBV15 and TRBJ2-3; no clear D gene. Per the germline V gene, CDR1 is LNHNV and CDR2 is YYDKDF (reference sequence). The CDR3 contains 12 residues. The V end was cut by 2 bases, the J end by 3 bases, with 3 bases between. The CDR3 DNA is TGTGCCACCAGCAGACGTACAGATACGCAGTATTTT. Translation: CATSRRTDTQYF.